This T cell receptor beta chain was sequenced in a study of blood T cells in healthy people across ages. Then a second PCR, running about 6 to 12 cycles, was carried out with a sample-barcoded 5' primer and a J-beta primer mix. Per sample, CDR3-containing paired-end reads numbered at least 3 million. TCRdb ran MiXCR on the 5' RACE reads and lists one entry per CDR3 protein. The table has more than 1 million distinct CDR3 sequences, roughly 45% seen once. This CDR3 region has 14 residues. V lost 7 bases, J lost 5 bases, and 17 bases lay in between. Germline loops: CDR1 MDHEN, CDR2 SYDVKM. Caucasian individuals from Russia who were healthy and aged roughly 6 to 95 acted as donors. PBMCs, at least 7 million per sample, were isolated. General study results and limits: Estimates drawn from one million T cells were deemed to understate diversity.

This clonotype was seen only a few times. Its antigen remains unknown. Specimen: blood. The rearrangement joins TRBV28 to TRBJ2-5; TRBD1 might be the D (5 bases). This sequence was found in a woman aged 55-75 years in good health. The CDR3 DNA follows: TGTGCCAGCACCAGAAAGGTGGGGCGGGAGACCCAGTACTTC. It specifies CASTRKVGRETQYF.